This TCR beta chain was captured in a study of molecular identifiers for immune sequencing clone quantification. Notes on the study in general: Among effectors, clones above 20 RNA copies held over 97% of molecules; among naive cells, under 1%.

This clonotype was detected ten times or more. Its antigen is not known. Making the bulk TCR libraries relied on previously described methods and listed TCR primers. TCRdb called the PCR reads again in MiXCR, with one record for every CDR3 protein. This sample carries roughly 50,000 distinct CDR3 sequences, under 30% of them seen once, and the ten largest clones take approximately 1.9%. This TCR derives from a human donor in good health. Some libraries in this study had Jurkat cell RNA spiked in. Sequencing input: naive CD8+ T cells from blood, with Jurkat cell RNA spiked in. This sample's subset: FACS-sorted CD8+CD4-CCR7+CD45RA+ naive T cells.

The CDR3 DNA follows: TGCAGCGTTGAAGATGGCGTTCATGGGGAAGCTTTCTTT. It translates to CSVEDGVHGEAFF. The rearrangement uses TRBV29-1 and TRBJ1-1; D is ambiguous. The CDR3 loop spans 13 amino acids. From germline, CDR1 is SQVTM and CDR2 ANQGSEA. V shed 0 bases and J shed 8 bases, with 13 bases lying between them. The entire variable domain, with the rest obtained from reference TRBV29-1 and TRBJ1-1, is as follows: SAVISQKPSRDICQRGTSLTIQCQVDSQVTMMFWYRQQPGQSLTLIATANQGSEATYESGFVIDKFPISRPNLTFSTLTVSNMSPEDSSIYLCSVEDGVHGEAFFGQGTRLTVV.